This TCR beta chain was recovered during a study of T cells in localized non-small cell lung cancer. Comment on this clone: Its antigen is as yet unknown.

The length of the CDR3 is 15 residues. Germline V gene data show CDR1 as LNHDA and CDR2 as SQIVND (reference sequence). Losses at the gene ends were 4 bases for V and 5 bases for J; bases not matched to a gene: 8. Broader study findings: There were a median roughly 59 of the top 100 tumor clones appearing in adjacent lung. Owing to sequencing of a solitary tumor region, heterogeneity cannot be discounted. Uninvolved adjacent lung, not tumor, had the highest T cell clonality. Density of T cells in blood, when higher, went with longer overall survival.

Repertoires were generated with immunoSEQ multiplex PCR, while TCRdb's copy carries only in-frame clones and drops some. Among roughly 38,000 clones listed, 80% to 90% were seen once. This TCR derives from a male donor aged 60 or older with stage II lung adenocarcinoma. Sequencing was performed on peripheral blood mononuclear cells, taken before any cancer treatment. The rearrangement links TRBV19 to TRBJ2-7; 10 bases agree with TRBD1. CDR3 protein: CASSTPDRGFDEQYF. The DNA for the CDR3 is TGTGCCAGTAGTACCCCGGACAGGGGGTTCGACGAGCAGTACTTC.